This is a list of T cell receptor beta chains from one sample in a study of PD-L1 blockade in urothelial cancer. Sequenced by immunoSEQ multiplex PCR; TCRdb stores in-frame clones only, minus some. The top ten clones hold 15% to 20% of a sample with some 46,000 clones, around 84% of them seen once. The sample consisted of PBMCs, taken around atezolizumab (anti-PD-L1) treatment. These TCRs come from a man aged 55-75 years with urothelial cancer. CDR3s include the opening cysteine and the closing phenylalanine or tryptophan. Fields, in order: clone size, J gene, D gene, V gene, CDR3 protein, CDR3 DNA. The D gene is left open where the match is weak. Where a row states a size, it is once, few, many or the class of an expanded clone; other rows omit it.

clone_size: NA
j_call: TRBJ2-1
d_call: NA
v_call: TRBV9
cdr3_aa: CASSVEGYSYNEQFF
cdr3_nt: TGTGCCAGCAGCGTGGAGGGTTACTCCTACAATGAGCAGTTCTTC

clone_size: NA
j_call: TRBJ2-7
d_call: NA
v_call: TRBV27
cdr3_aa: CASSSGQTPYEQYF
cdr3_nt: TGTGCCAGCAGTTCTGGACAGACCCCCTACGAGCAGTACTTC

clone_size: few
j_call: TRBJ1-3
d_call: NA
v_call: TRBV4-3
cdr3_aa: CASSRTGGSSGNTIYF
cdr3_nt: TGCGCCAGCAGCCGGACGGGAGGGAGCTCTGGAAACACCATATATTTT

clone_size: NA
j_call: TRBJ2-7
d_call: TRBD2
v_call: TRBV27
cdr3_aa: CASRAEAGLANSYEQYF
cdr3_nt: TGTGCCAGCAGGGCAGAAGCGGGACTAGCGAACTCCTACGAGCAGTACTTC

clone_size: NA
j_call: TRBJ2-7
d_call: NA
v_call: TRBV10-1
cdr3_aa: CASRRDSNYEQYF
cdr3_nt: TGCGCCAGCAGACGGGACTCAAACTACGAGCAGTACTTC

clone_size: NA
j_call: TRBJ1-1
d_call: TRBD1
v_call: TRBV15
cdr3_aa: CATSKDRLGSGTEAFF
cdr3_nt: TGTGCCACCAGCAAGGACAGGTTGGGATCGGGCACTGAAGCTTTCTTT

clone_size: NA
j_call: TRBJ1-5
d_call: NA
v_call: TRBV23-1
cdr3_aa: CASSQGGLVDQPQHF
cdr3_nt: TGCGCCAGCAGTCAAGGGGGGTTAGTGGATCAGCCCCAGCATTTT

clone_size: NA
j_call: TRBJ2-5
d_call: TRBD1
v_call: TRBV15
cdr3_aa: CATSRDWPTGETQYF
cdr3_nt: TGTGCCACCAGCAGAGATTGGCCGACAGGGGAGACCCAGTACTTC

clone_size: few
j_call: TRBJ1-4
d_call: NA
v_call: TRBV4-2
cdr3_aa: CASSKPLGVIEKLFF
cdr3_nt: TGTGCCAGCAGCAAACCCTTAGGGGTAATTGAAAAACTGTTTTTT

clone_size: NA
j_call: TRBJ1-2
d_call: TRBD1
v_call: TRBV7-9
cdr3_aa: CASSPGTGGLFYGYTF
cdr3_nt: TGTGCCAGCAGCCCCGGGACAGGGGGGCTATTCTATGGCTACACCTTC

clone_size: NA
j_call: TRBJ2-1
d_call: TRBD2
v_call: TRBV7-9
cdr3_aa: CASSSGTSGYNEQFF
cdr3_nt: TGTGCCAGCAGCTCCGGGACTAGCGGGTACAATGAGCAGTTCTTC

clone_size: NA
j_call: TRBJ1-1
d_call: NA
v_call: TRBV30
cdr3_aa: CAWSVHTEAFF
cdr3_nt: TGTGCCTGGAGTGTCCATACTGAAGCTTTCTTT

clone_size: NA
j_call: TRBJ2-7
d_call: TRBD2
v_call: TRBV29-1
cdr3_aa: CSVGGGLARVGEQYF
cdr3_nt: TGCAGCGTTGGAGGAGGACTAGCAAGGGTCGGCGAGCAGTACTTC

clone_size: NA
j_call: TRBJ2-1
d_call: TRBD2
v_call: TRBV19
cdr3_aa: CASNPGTSGRNEQFF
cdr3_nt: TGTGCCAGTAACCCCGGGACTAGCGGGAGGAATGAGCAGTTCTTC

clone_size: many
j_call: TRBJ1-3
d_call: NA
v_call: TRBV5-4
cdr3_aa: CASSLYRERNTIYF
cdr3_nt: TGTGCCAGCAGCTTATACAGGGAGCGAAACACCATATATTTT

clone_size: NA
j_call: TRBJ2-5
d_call: TRBD2
v_call: TRBV6-6
cdr3_aa: CASSPQSGGGTKTQYF
cdr3_nt: TGTGCCAGCAGTCCTCAAAGCGGGGGAGGAACAAAGACCCAGTACTTC

clone_size: NA
j_call: TRBJ2-2
d_call: NA
v_call: TRBV5-5
cdr3_aa: CASSFQAAGELFF
cdr3_nt: TGTGCCAGCAGCTTTCAAGCCGCCGGGGAGCTGTTTTTT

clone_size: NA
j_call: TRBJ2-1
d_call: NA
v_call: TRBV5-6
cdr3_aa: CASSLAVGPYNEQFF
cdr3_nt: TGTGCCAGCAGCTTGGCGGTGGGCCCATACAATGAGCAGTTCTTC

clone_size: NA
j_call: TRBJ1-2
d_call: TRBD1
v_call: TRBV6-5
cdr3_aa: CASSYTTGAGYGYTF
cdr3_nt: TGTGCCAGCAGTTACACGACAGGGGCCGGCTATGGCTACACCTTC

clone_size: NA
j_call: TRBJ1-2
d_call: TRBD1
v_call: TRBV10-3
cdr3_aa: CAITGTGYGYTF
cdr3_nt: TGTGCCATCACCGGGACAGGCTATGGCTACACCTTC

clone_size: few
j_call: TRBJ2-2
d_call: TRBD2
v_call: TRBV10-1
cdr3_aa: CATSGRSGTGELFF
cdr3_nt: TGCGCCACAAGCGGGAGATCCGGAACCGGGGAGCTGTTTTTT

clone_size: NA
j_call: TRBJ1-2
d_call: TRBD1
v_call: TRBV10-3
cdr3_aa: CATRPGQGGLGYGYTF
cdr3_nt: TGTGCCACTCGGCCGGGACAGGGCGGGTTGGGCTATGGCTACACCTTC

clone_size: NA
j_call: TRBJ1-3
d_call: NA
v_call: TRBV5-1
cdr3_aa: CASSLAGGSGNTIYF
cdr3_nt: TGCGCCAGCAGCTTGGCGGGGGGCTCTGGAAACACCATATATTTT

clone_size: NA
j_call: TRBJ1-2
d_call: TRBD1
v_call: TRBV7-2
cdr3_aa: CASSPKGQGIGYTF
cdr3_nt: TGTGCCAGCAGCCCGAAGGGACAGGGAATTGGCTACACCTTC

clone_size: NA
j_call: TRBJ1-2
d_call: NA
v_call: TRBV27
cdr3_aa: CASSMGLMTYGYTF
cdr3_nt: TGTGCCAGCAGTATGGGACTGATGACCTATGGCTACACCTTC

clone_size: NA
j_call: TRBJ1-2
d_call: NA
v_call: TRBV9
cdr3_aa: CASSVVAEYGYTF
cdr3_nt: TGTGCCAGCAGCGTAGTCGCGGAATATGGCTACACCTTC

clone_size: NA
j_call: TRBJ2-7
d_call: NA
v_call: TRBV20-1
cdr3_aa: CSASGNYEQYF
cdr3_nt: TGCAGTGCTAGCGGGAACTACGAGCAGTACTTC

clone_size: NA
j_call: TRBJ1-4
d_call: TRBD1
v_call: TRBV4-1
cdr3_aa: CASSQAGQGRGSTNEKLFF
cdr3_nt: TGCGCCAGCAGCCAAGCGGGACAGGGGCGGGGGTCAACTAATGAAAAACTGTTTTTT

clone_size: NA
j_call: TRBJ2-1
d_call: NA
v_call: TRBV5-4
cdr3_aa: CASSLSSSSYNEQFF
cdr3_nt: TGTGCCAGCAGCTTGAGCTCAAGCTCCTACAATGAGCAGTTCTTC

clone_size: NA
j_call: TRBJ2-7
d_call: NA
v_call: TRBV18
cdr3_aa: CASSNPEWSDEQYF
cdr3_nt: TGTGCCAGCTCAAACCCGGAATGGAGTGACGAGCAGTACTTC

clone_size: NA
j_call: TRBJ2-5
d_call: NA
v_call: TRBV19
cdr3_aa: CASSISSGVGETQYF
cdr3_nt: TGTGCCAGTAGTATATCCTCAGGGGTAGGGGAGACCCAGTACTTC

clone_size: NA
j_call: TRBJ2-2
d_call: NA
v_call: TRBV6-5
cdr3_aa: CASSYRGSGELFF
cdr3_nt: TGTGCCAGCAGTTATAGAGGGTCCGGGGAGCTGTTTTTT

clone_size: NA
j_call: TRBJ2-1
d_call: TRBD2
v_call: TRBV25-1
cdr3_aa: CASTPSGVVDEQFF
cdr3_nt: TGTGCCAGCACACCTAGCGGGGTGGTTGATGAGCAGTTCTTC

clone_size: NA
j_call: TRBJ2-1
d_call: TRBD1
v_call: TRBV10-3
cdr3_aa: CAISAAGGRNNEQFF
cdr3_nt: TGTGCCATCAGCGCCGCAGGGGGTAGAAACAATGAGCAGTTCTTC

clone_size: NA
j_call: TRBJ1-1
d_call: NA
v_call: TRBV7-2
cdr3_aa: CASSPLGGRTEAFF
cdr3_nt: TGTGCCAGCAGCCCCCTCGGGGGTCGCACTGAAGCTTTCTTT

clone_size: NA
j_call: TRBJ2-5
d_call: NA
v_call: TRBV6-5
cdr3_aa: CASSYSFTGKETQYF
cdr3_nt: TGTGCCAGCAGTTACTCGTTCACAGGGAAAGAGACCCAGTACTTC

clone_size: NA
j_call: TRBJ1-5
d_call: TRBD1
v_call: TRBV6-9
cdr3_aa: CASSYSSGQGKGDNNQPQHF
cdr3_nt: TGTGCCAGCAGTTATTCCTCGGGACAGGGGAAGGGGGATAACAATCAGCCCCAGCATTTT

clone_size: NA
j_call: TRBJ2-7
d_call: TRBD2
v_call: TRBV5-1
cdr3_aa: CASSGGTSGGHEQYF
cdr3_nt: TGCGCCAGCAGCGGAGGGACTAGCGGGGGCCACGAGCAGTACTTC

clone_size: NA
j_call: TRBJ1-3
d_call: TRBD1
v_call: TRBV5-4
cdr3_aa: CASSGGQGRIGNTIYF
cdr3_nt: TGTGCCAGCAGCGGGGGACAGGGAAGAATCGGAAACACCATATATTTT

clone_size: NA
j_call: TRBJ2-7
d_call: NA
v_call: TRBV19
cdr3_aa: CASSVAGEYEQYF
cdr3_nt: TGTGCCAGTAGTGTGGCAGGGGAATACGAGCAGTACTTC

clone_size: few
j_call: TRBJ1-5
d_call: NA
v_call: TRBV7-9
cdr3_aa: CASSLQGPQPQHF
cdr3_nt: TGTGCCAGCAGCCTCCAGGGCCCGCAGCCCCAGCATTTT

clone_size: NA
j_call: TRBJ2-7
d_call: TRBD1
v_call: TRBV19
cdr3_aa: CASRRTGGLDEQYF
cdr3_nt: TGTGCCAGTAGAAGGACAGGGGGCTTGGACGAGCAGTACTTC